The next 30 T cell receptor beta chains were all read from a single sample in a study of CD8 T cells in ankylosing spondylitis. MiXCR, run by TCRdb on the 5' RACE reads, gives a single entry per CDR3 protein. Found here are more than 150,000 distinct CDR3 sequences, around a sixth of them singletons; the top ten hold 4.3%. The sample was blood, either unsorted or a sorted T cell fraction (not recorded which). The receptor source for this set is a male donor aged 5-29 years with ankylosing spondylitis or in good health (not recorded which).

This clonotype was seen many times. The rearrangement joins TRBV5-5 to TRBJ2-1, with D tentatively TRBD2 (5 bases). Looked up from germline, CDR1 is SGHKS and CDR2 is YYEKEE (reference sequence). This CDR3 is 13 amino acids long. Trimming left V 5 bases short and J 6 bases short, with 12 bases between. Here the CDR3 reads CASRPALVNEQFF. The CDR3 DNA sequence: TGTGCCAGCAGGCCAGCACTAGTCAATGAGCAGTTCTTC.

This clonotype was detected ten times or more. V is TRBV4-1 and J is TRBJ2-5, with D possibly being TRBD1 or TRBD2 (5 bases each). Trimming took off 5 bases at V and 5 bases at J, with 12 bases between the two ends. The CDR3 extends over 13 amino acids. The germline CDR1 and CDR2 sequences are MGHRA and YSYEKL. CDR3 sequence (DNA): TGCGCCAGCAGCATGGGGGTGAGGGAGACCCAGTACTTC. Protein product: CASSMGVRETQYF.

This clonotype has a count of ten or more. The chain joins TRBV4-3 to TRBJ2-3; 10 bases agree with TRBD2. The length of the CDR3 is 15 residues. V lost 0 bases, J lost 5 bases, and 2 bases stayed unmatched. CDR1 is LGHNA and CDR2 is YSLEER in the germline V gene. The CDR3 protein is CASSQEQREGDTQYF. The CDR3 DNA follows: TGCGCCAGCAGCCAAGAACAGCGGGAGGGAGATACGCAGTATTTT.

The J gene is TRBJ2-1, the V gene TRBV7-2; TRBD2 is a possible D gene (5 bases). The CDR3 loop spans 15 amino acids. The germline V gene encodes CDR1 SGHTA and CDR2 FQGNSA. V was shortened by 7 bases and J by 0 bases, with 13 bases between the two germline ends. In nucleotides, the CDR3 is TGTGCCAGCATCCAGGACTCTTCCTCCTACAATGAGCAGTTCTTC. Its translation is CASIQDSSSYNEQFF.

This clonotype was observed at least ten times. The chain links TRBV12-3 or TRBV12-4 to TRBJ2-1; possibly TRBD2 for D (5 bases). CDR3 size: 16 residues. The ends were cut back, 2 bases at V and 1 base at J, with 12 bases in the middle. DNA of the CDR3: TGTGCCAGCAGTTTAATCGGACTCGTATCCTACAATGAGCAGTTCTTC. Translating it yields CASSLIGLVSYNEQFF.

J is TRBJ1-2 and V is TRBV7-2; no firm D call. CDR1 SGHTA and CDR2 FQGNSA come from the germline V gene. V was cut by 8 bases and J by 2 bases, with 21 bases left in between. This CDR3 is built from 16 residues. This chain's CDR3 is CASGGLGGRANYGYTF. DNA of the CDR3: TGTGCCAGCGGCGGTTTGGGAGGGAGGGCGAACTATGGCTACACCTTC.

This clonotype was picked up many times. The chain joins TRBV20-1 to TRBJ1-6, with 8 nucleotides matching TRBD1. CDR3 size: 14 residues. V trimming: 3 bases; J trimming: 7 bases; junction bases outside the gene matches: 5. Germline V gene data show CDR1 as DFQATT and CDR2 as SNEGSKA (reference sequence). The CDR3 DNA is TGCAGTGCTAGTCGCGGGACAGGCAATTCACCCCTCCACTTT. It translates to CSASRGTGNSPLHF.

Ten or more counts support this clonotype. The genes are TRBV6-2 or TRBV6-3 and TRBJ1-1; 7 positions match TRBD1. Germline assignment: CDR1 MNHEY and CDR2 SVGEGT. CDR3 length: 13 amino acids. Trimming at V came to 10 bases and at J to 0 bases, leaving 5 bases not matched to a gene. In DNA, the CDR3 is TGTGCCACCTTGGACAGGCTGAACACTGAAGCTTTCTTT. The encoded protein is CATLDRLNTEAFF.

This clonotype was seen at least ten times. The V call is TRBV5-6, the J call TRBJ2-1; tentative D call: TRBD2 (6 bases). CDR3 length: 19 amino acids. Germline CDR1 SGHDT, CDR2 YYEEEE. Deletions cut 4 bases from V and 0 bases from J, with 23 bases between. The CDR3 loop reads CASSTSGLYEGISYNEQFF. CDR3 in DNA: TGTGCCAGCAGCACCTCGGGACTCTACGAGGGGATCTCCTACAATGAGCAGTTCTTC. The full variable domain, completed using reference TRBV5-6 and TRBJ2-1, is DAGVTQSPTHLIKTRGQQVTLRCSPKSGHDTVSWYQQALGQGPQFIFQYYEEEERQRGNFPDRFSGHQFPNYSSELNVNALLLGDSALYLCASSTSGLYEGISYNEQFFGPGTRLTVL.

The sample holds many counts of this clonotype. The CDR3: CASSGGDSTDTQYF. In DNA, the CDR3 is TGTGCCAGCAGTGGAGGGGACAGCACAGATACGCAGTATTTT. This sequence joins TRBV2 and TRBJ2-3; D may correspond to TRBD1 or TRBD2 (5 bases each). The V end lost 4 bases, the J end lost 0 bases, and 8 bases lay between the germline ends. The germline gives CDR1 SNHLY, CDR2 FYNNEI. CDR3 size: 14 residues.

V gene TRBV20-1 combines with J gene TRBJ1-5; no clear D gene. The CDR3 has 14 amino acids. With 5 bases removed from V and 5 bases from J, the gap between germline ends came to 16 bases. Per germline, CDR1 DFQATT and CDR2 SNEGSKA (reference sequence). The CDR3 spells CSAWTDQDDQPQHF. The DNA of the CDR3 is TGCAGTGCTTGGACGGACCAAGATGATCAGCCCCAGCATTTT.

This clonotype has a count of ten or more. The chain uses TRBV24-1 and TRBJ2-3, with D maybe TRBD1 (5 bases). Trimming cost V 10 bases and J 3 bases, with 10 bases left between them. The CDR3 sequence is 12 residues long. Germline V gene data show CDR1 as KGHDR and CDR2 as SFDVKD. The CDR3: CATSRQTDTQYF. The CDR3, as DNA: TGTGCCACGAGCAGACAGACAGATACGCAGTATTTT.

This clonotype was counted ten times or more. V gene TRBV11-2 combines with J gene TRBJ2-1; no clear D gene. Germline lookup yields CDR1 SGHAT and CDR2 FQNNGV. CDR3 length: 15 amino acids. V lost 5 bases and J 4 bases, leaving 15 bases between the germline ends. CDR3 amino acids: CASSPATWGYNEQFF. For the CDR3, the DNA is TGTGCCAGCAGCCCCGCGACGTGGGGTTACAATGAGCAGTTCTTC.

The rearrangement joins TRBV29-1 to TRBJ2-1, with D perhaps TRBD1 (6 bases). This CDR3 contains 13 residues. Trimming left V 2 bases short and J 4 bases short, with 9 bases between. Germline V lookup: CDR1 SQVTM, CDR2 ANQGSEA. Written as DNA, the CDR3 is TGCAGCGTTGAAACGGACAGATACAATGAGCAGTTCTTC. As protein: CSVETDRYNEQFF.

This clonotype was seen ten or more times. The V and J genes are TRBV6-1 and TRBJ1-5; 7 nucleotides align to TRBD1. There are 15 residues in the CDR3. Germline CDR1 is MNHNS and CDR2 is SASEGT. With 3 bases clipped from V and 4 bases from J, the junction kept 6 bases outside the gene matches. CDR3 sequence (DNA): TGTGCCAGCAGTGACCCAGGGACAGCTAATCAGCCCCAGCATTTT. Its translation is CASSDPGTANQPQHF.

This clonotype was counted many times. The J gene is TRBJ2-1, the V gene TRBV12-3 or TRBV12-4; TRBD2 agrees at 11 bases. V lost 3 bases and J lost 10; bases outside the gene matches: 8. The CDR3 loop spans 15 amino acids. DNA of the CDR3: TGTGCCAGCAGTTTTGGTAGCGGGAGGGTGAGGGAGCAGTTCTTC. It yields the protein CASSFGSGRVREQFF.

Many counts were recorded for this clonotype. The chain has TRBV2 and TRBJ2-1, with TRBD2 as a possible D gene (6 bases). Trimming stripped 1 base from V and 2 bases from J, with 9 bases between. Germline CDR1 reads SNHLY; CDR2 reads FYNNEI. The CDR3 totals 15 residues. The CDR3 coding sequence is TGTGCCAGCAGTGAAGAGTCTAGCGCCTACAATGAGCAGTTCTTC. As protein: CASSEESSAYNEQFF.

As for this clonotype: An end of the junction differs from the germline gene, which may be a read error. This sequence joins TRBV20-1 and TRBJ2-1; TRBD2 matches 10 bases. The germline CDR1 and CDR2 sequences are DFQATT and SNEGSKA (reference sequence). There are 14 residues in the CDR3. The CDR3 nucleotides read TGCAGTGCTAGTCCTAGCGGGAGAAACAATGACCAGTTCTTC. It is translated as CSASPSGRNNDQFF.

This chain uses TRBV27 with TRBJ2-1; TRBD2 is a possible D gene (6 bases). V dropped 5 bases and J dropped 2 bases, with 22 bases sitting between them. Germline CDR1 reads MNHEY; CDR2 reads SMNVEV (reference sequence). The CDR3 is 18 residues long. CDR3 nucleotides: TGTGCCAGCAGTCCGGATAAGTTGGGAGGAGGTCCCTACAATGAGCAGTTCTTC. It codes for CASSPDKLGGGPYNEQFF.

This clonotype was counted at least ten times. The chain couples TRBV27 to TRBJ1-5, with 7 nucleotides matching TRBD1. Germline CDR1 and CDR2: MNHEY and SMNVEV (reference sequence). The CDR3 loop spans 15 amino acids. V trimming: 6 bases; J trimming: 2 bases; junction bases outside the gene matches: 7. In DNA, the CDR3 is TGTGCCAGCAGCACGGTAGGGGGCGGCAATCAGCCCCAGCATTTT. Amino acids: CASSTVGGGNQPQHF.

Many counts were recorded for this clonotype. This rearrangement joins TRBV29-1 to TRBJ1-1; D not resolved. CDR3 length equals 12 residues. V was cut by 3 bases and J by 1 base, with 6 bases left in between. In germline, CDR1 is SQVTM, CDR2 ANQGSEA. CDR3 coding DNA: TGCAGCGTTGATGGGAGGAACACTGAAGCTTTCTTT. Translated, it gives CSVDGRNTEAFF.

This clonotype came up many times. The chain links TRBV20-1 to TRBJ1-4; 9 nucleotides agree with TRBD1. The CDR3 runs to 12 residues. CDR1 is DFQATT, CDR2 SNEGSKA, per germline (reference sequence). The J segment lost 17 bases and the V segment lost 6 bases, leaving 13 bases of the junction unmatched. The DNA for the CDR3 is TGCAGTGCCACTACCCAGACAGGGGGGATATTTTTT. This codes for CSATTQTGGIFF.

This chain connects TRBV27 to TRBJ2-1; TRBD1 matches at 9 bases. This CDR3 comprises 14 residues. Germline V gives CDR1 MNHEY, CDR2 SMNVEV (reference sequence). V shed 6 bases, J shed 13 bases, and the junction held 13 bases outside the gene matches. The CDR3 loop is CASRPGQGYRKQFF. CDR3 DNA: TGTGCCAGCAGGCCGGGACAGGGTTATCGGAAACAGTTCTTC.

This clonotype was recorded many times. This chain uses TRBV7-2 with TRBJ2-5; perhaps TRBD1 as D (5 bases). Germline V lookup: CDR1 SGHTA, CDR2 FQGNSA. V gave up 2 bases and J gave up 1 base, with 11 bases separating them. The CDR3 extends over 15 amino acids. As DNA, the CDR3 is TGTGCCAGCAGCTTACAGGGATGGGGCCAAGAGACCCAGTACTTC. Its protein is CASSLQGWGQETQYF.

This clonotype was counted many times. V usage is TRBV24-1 and J usage is TRBJ2-6, with D hard to call. V was trimmed by 6 bases and J by 4 bases, leaving 15 bases between them. The CDR3 runs 16 residues. In germline, CDR1 is KGHDR, CDR2 SFDVKD. The CDR3 region has the DNA TGTGCCACCAGTACGGGCAGGCTGGCCGGGGCCAACGTCCTGACTTTC. The encoded protein is CATSTGRLAGANVLTF.

V and J are TRBV6-5 and TRBJ2-5, with 9 nucleotides matching TRBD1. CDR3 length equals 15 residues. J was trimmed by 4 bases and V by 7 bases; bases with no gene match: 10. Looked up from germline, CDR1 is MNHEY and CDR2 is SVGAGI. The CDR3, as DNA: TGTGCCAGCACTACGCCGGGACAGGGACGAGAGACCCAGTACTTC. This codes for CASTTPGQGRETQYF.

This clonotype was recorded many times. This chain uses TRBV30 with TRBJ1-5; D gene unclear. Trimming removed 3 bases at V and 2 bases at J, with 11 bases between. The germline CDR1 and CDR2 sequences are GTSNPN and SVGIG (reference sequence). The CDR3 is made up of 14 amino acids. The CDR3 loop reads CAWSDGVGNQPQHF. The CDR3 DNA is TGTGCCTGGAGCGACGGGGTTGGCAATCAGCCCCAGCATTTT.

Ten or more counts support this clonotype. The chain carries TRBV9 and TRBJ2-2, with TRBD1 matching 9 bases. Looked up from germline, CDR1 is SGDLS and CDR2 is YYNGEE. The trim removed 1 base at V and 2 bases at J, leaving 9 bases unmatched. The CDR3 consists of 18 residues. In nucleotides, the CDR3 is TGTGCCAGCAGCGTATCAAACAGGGGGCGTCCAAACACCGGGGAGCTGTTTTTT. This gives the protein CASSVSNRGRPNTGELFF.

This clonotype was recorded many times. The gene calls are TRBV6-5 and TRBJ2-7, with D tentatively TRBD2 (6 bases). The CDR3 consists of 13 residues. With 0 bases removed from V and 3 bases from J, the gap between germline ends came to 6 bases. Germline V gene data show CDR1 as MNHEY and CDR2 as SVGAGI. The CDR3 DNA is TGTGCCAGCAGTTACTCGACTAGCTACGAGCAGTACTTC. This encodes CASSYSTSYEQYF.

This clonotype turned up a few times. The rearrangement links TRBV20-1 to TRBJ2-7; 16 nucleotides align to TRBD2. Per the germline V gene, CDR1 is DFQATT and CDR2 is SNEGSKA (reference sequence). The J segment lost 0 bases and the V segment lost 3 bases, leaving 5 bases of the junction unmatched. The CDR3 loop spans 17 amino acids. This CDR3 reads CSARGTSGRANSYEQYF. CDR3 DNA sequence: TGCAGTGCTAGGGGGACTAGCGGGAGGGCCAACTCCTACGAGCAGTACTTC.